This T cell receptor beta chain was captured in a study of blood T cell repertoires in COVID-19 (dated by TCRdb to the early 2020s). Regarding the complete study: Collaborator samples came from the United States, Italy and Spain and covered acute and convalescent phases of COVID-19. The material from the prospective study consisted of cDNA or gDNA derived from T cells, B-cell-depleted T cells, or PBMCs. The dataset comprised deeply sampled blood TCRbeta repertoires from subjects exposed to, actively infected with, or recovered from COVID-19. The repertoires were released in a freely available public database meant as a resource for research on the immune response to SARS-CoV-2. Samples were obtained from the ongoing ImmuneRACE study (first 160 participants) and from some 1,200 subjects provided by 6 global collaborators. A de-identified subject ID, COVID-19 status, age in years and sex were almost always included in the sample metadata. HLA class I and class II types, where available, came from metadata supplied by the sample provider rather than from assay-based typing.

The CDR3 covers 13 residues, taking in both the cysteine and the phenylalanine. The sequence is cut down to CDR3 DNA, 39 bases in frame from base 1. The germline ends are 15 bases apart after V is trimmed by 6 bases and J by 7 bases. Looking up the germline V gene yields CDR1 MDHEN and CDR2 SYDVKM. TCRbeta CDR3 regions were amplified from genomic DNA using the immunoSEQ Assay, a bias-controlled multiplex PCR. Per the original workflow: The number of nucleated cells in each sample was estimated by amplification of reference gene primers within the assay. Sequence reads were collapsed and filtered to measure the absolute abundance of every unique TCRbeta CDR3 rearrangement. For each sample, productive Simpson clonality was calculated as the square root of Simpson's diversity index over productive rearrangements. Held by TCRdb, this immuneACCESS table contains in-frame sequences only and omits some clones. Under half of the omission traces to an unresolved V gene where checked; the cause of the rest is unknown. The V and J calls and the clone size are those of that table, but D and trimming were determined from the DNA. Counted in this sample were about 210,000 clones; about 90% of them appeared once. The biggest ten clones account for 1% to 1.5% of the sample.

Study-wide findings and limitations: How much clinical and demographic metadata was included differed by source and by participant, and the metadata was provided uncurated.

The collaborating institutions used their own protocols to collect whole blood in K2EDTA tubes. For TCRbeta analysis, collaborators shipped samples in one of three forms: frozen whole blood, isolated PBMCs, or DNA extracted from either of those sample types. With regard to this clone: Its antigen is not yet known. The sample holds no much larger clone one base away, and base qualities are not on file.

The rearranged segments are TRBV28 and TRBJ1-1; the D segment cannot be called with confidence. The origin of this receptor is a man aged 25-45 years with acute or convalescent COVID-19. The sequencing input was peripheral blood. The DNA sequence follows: TGTGCCAGCAGCCTCCCCTACAGCAGTGAAGCTTTCTTT. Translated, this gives CASSLPYSSEAFF.